What follows are 25 T cell receptor beta chains derived from one specimen sequenced in a study of T cell repertoires in cytomegalovirus infection. TCRdb passed the reads through MiXCR, listing each CDR3 protein once. The sample includes roughly 760,000 distinct CDR3 sequences, less than 40% of them seen just once. Sequencing used PBMCs. These receptors originate from a human donor in good health (CMV status not recorded). Some clones in this sample may be carry-over from other donors' samples.

The rearrangement uses TRBV15 and TRBJ2-5; no reliable D call. Trimming left V 3 bases short and J 1 base short, with 6 bases between. CDR3 length: 13 amino acids. Germline loops: CDR1 LNHNV, CDR2 YYDKDF (reference sequence). DNA of the CDR3: TGTGCCACCAGCAGGGGGTCCCAAGAGACCCAGTACTTC. It is translated as CATSRGSQETQYF.

The chain is built from TRBV28 and TRBJ2-7, with 8 nucleotides matching TRBD2. Germline values: CDR1 MDHEN, CDR2 SYDVKM. The CDR3 runs 14 residues. After removal of 6 bases from V and 7 bases from J, the junction contained 11 bases not matched to a gene. CDR3 DNA: TGTGCCAGCAGCCCCGGGGGGGGAGGCAGAGAGCAGTACTTC. The encoded protein is CASSPGGGGREQYF.

This clonotype came up a few times. J is TRBJ1-1 and V is TRBV6-4; D gene ambiguous. The CDR3 runs to 13 residues. From germline, CDR1 is MRHNA and CDR2 SNTAGT. With 3 bases removed from V and 1 base from J, the gap between germline ends came to 6 bases. The CDR3 bases are TGTGCCAGCAGTGAGCGTCCGAACACTGAAGCTTTCTTT. Protein: CASSERPNTEAFF.

CDR3 sequence: CASSTTGRNEQFF. CDR3 DNA sequence: TGTGCCAGCAGCACCACAGGGCGCAATGAGCAGTTCTTC. This chain connects TRBV7-6 to TRBJ2-1, with a weak D call TRBD1 (6 bases). The V end was cut by 5 bases, the J end by 6 bases, with 11 bases between. The CDR3 spans 13 residues. Germline V gene lookup returns CDR1 SGHVS and CDR2 FNYEAQ.

This clonotype has ten or more counts. The CDR3 coding sequence is TGTGCCAGCAGTCCTTCGGGGGACAGGGGATTCTACGAGCAGTACTTC. Translation: CASSPSGDRGFYEQYF. V gene TRBV28 combines with J gene TRBJ2-7, with 10 positions matching TRBD1. From germline, CDR1 is MDHEN and CDR2 SYDVKM. This CDR3 has 16 amino acids. With 5 bases clipped from V and 3 bases from J, the junction kept 10 bases outside the gene matches.

This clonotype was seen only a few times. V usage is TRBV7-4 and J usage is TRBJ1-3; D unresolved. The CDR3 runs 14 residues. Germline CDR1 is SGHVT and CDR2 is SQSDAQ. V was clipped by 0 bases and J by 3 bases, with 6 bases between them. The CDR3 DNA is TGTGCCAGCAGCTTAGCTGAGGGTGGAAACACCATATATTTT. It specifies CASSLAEGGNTIYF.

The CDR3 sequence: CASSDYTSTQYF. Here the CDR3 DNA reads TGTGCCAGCAGCGATTACACCTCGACGCAGTATTTT. The chain links TRBV7-3 to TRBJ2-3; D ambiguous. Germline V CDR1 and CDR2: SGHTA, FQGTGA. This CDR3 comprises 12 residues. V lost 5 bases, J lost 9 bases, and 12 bases lay in between. Supplemented by reference TRBV7-3 and TRBJ2-3, the full variable domain reads GAGVSQTPSNKVTEKGKYVELRCDPISGHTALYWYRQSLGQGPEFLIYFQGTGAADDSGLPNDRFFAVRPEGSVSTLKIQRTERGDSAVYLCASSDYTSTQYFGPGTRLTVL.

This clonotype occurred a few times. The V gene is TRBV28, the J gene TRBJ1-2; possible D gene TRBD1, 6 bases. The V end was cut by 2 bases, the J end by 6 bases, with 13 bases between. From germline, CDR1 is MDHEN and CDR2 SYDVKM. The CDR3 totals 14 residues. The CDR3 loop is CASSLRMGADGYTF. The CDR3, as DNA: TGTGCCAGCAGTTTACGAATGGGGGCGGATGGCTACACCTTC.

The chain recombines TRBV6-1 with TRBJ2-1, with TRBD2 matching 13 bases. Germline V gene sequence: CDR1 MNHNS, CDR2 SASEGT. CDR3 length equals 15 residues. V lost 9 bases to trimming and J lost 7 bases; unmatched junction nucleotides: 9. CDR3 region: CASTSGGAGWNEQFF. The CDR3, as DNA: TGTGCCAGTACTAGCGGGGGGGCCGGATGGAATGAGCAGTTCTTC.

This clonotype came up a few times. CDR3: CASSPRSSGNNSPLHF. DNA for the CDR3: TGTGCCAGCTCACCACGTTCGTCTGGGAATAATTCACCCCTCCACTTT. The chain recombines TRBV18 with TRBJ1-6; no firm D call. The CDR3 consists of 16 residues. V was pared by 1 base and J by 5 bases, with 12 bases between. Germline CDR1 is KGHSH and CDR2 is LQKENI.

The table lists this clonotype with a few counts. The chain links TRBV28 to TRBJ2-5; D gene ambiguous. The CDR3 contains 18 residues. In germline, CDR1 is MDHEN, CDR2 SYDVKM. V was clipped by 2 bases and J by 3 bases, with 22 bases between them. The DNA of the CDR3 is TGTGCCAGCAGTTTAATCGGGTCCGAACCCCCAGAGGAAGAGACCCAGTACTTC. Amino acids: CASSLIGSEPPEEETQYF.

The chain is built from TRBV2 and TRBJ2-3, with D uncertain. Trimming pared 7 bases from V and 5 bases from J, leaving 7 bases between. There are 11 residues in the CDR3. Germline CDR1 is SNHLY and CDR2 is FYNNEI. CDR3 in DNA: TGTGCCAGCACGGGCGGAGATACGCAGTATTTT. Amino acid sequence: CASTGGDTQYF.

The chain couples TRBV28 to TRBJ1-1; 7 nucleotides agree with TRBD1. V dropped 3 bases and J dropped 4; count of bases not matched to a gene: 8. Germline CDR1 is MDHEN and CDR2 is SYDVKM. This CDR3 spans 15 amino acids. The CDR3 region is CASSLYGTVGTEAFF. As DNA, the CDR3 is TGTGCCAGCAGTTTGTACGGGACAGTCGGCACTGAAGCTTTCTTT.

The chain recombines TRBV12-3 or TRBV12-4 with TRBJ1-2, with D maybe TRBD1 (6 bases). The CDR3 is 14 residues long. Trimming took 7 bases from V and 3 from J, leaving 15 bases between them. CDR3 in amino acids: CASNPRDTHYGYTF. DNA for the CDR3: TGTGCCAGCAACCCCCGGGACACTCACTATGGCTACACCTTC.

The rearrangement links TRBV5-5 to TRBJ1-2; D remains ambiguous. With 0 bases removed from V and 4 bases from J, the gap between germline ends came to 13 bases. This CDR3 spans 15 amino acids. Germline V gives CDR1 SGHKS, CDR2 YYEKEE (reference sequence). The DNA for the CDR3 is TGTGCCAGCAGCTTGGATGGACTCCCCTCCTATGGCTACACCTTC. This gives the protein CASSLDGLPSYGYTF.

This clonotype was seen only a few times. The J gene is TRBJ2-1, the V gene TRBV27; D is possibly TRBD2 (7 bases). The CDR3 length is 14 residues. Trimming removed 3 bases from V and 10 bases from J, with 16 bases in between. The germline gives CDR1 MNHEY, CDR2 SMNVEV (reference sequence). CDR3 residues: CASSFLGGVLEQFF. The CDR3 DNA reads as TGTGCCAGCAGTTTTTTAGGGGGGGTACTCGAGCAGTTCTTC.

With regard to this clonotype: An end of the junction does not agree with germline; a read error may underlie this. The rearrangement uses TRBV27 and TRBJ1-5; TRBD1 might be the D (6 bases). CDR3 size: 17 residues. The germline CDR1 and CDR2 sequences are MNHEY and SMNVEV (reference sequence). CDR3: CASSLRSTGRDNQPQPF. CDR3 coding DNA: TGTGCCAGCAGTTTACGTTCCACTGGACGGGACAATCAGCCCCAGCCTTTT.

The chain uses TRBV7-2 and TRBJ1-1; D gene ambiguous. The CDR3 covers 14 residues. V was cut by 1 base and J by 2 bases, with 8 bases left in between. In germline, CDR1 is SGHTA, CDR2 FQGNSA. CDR3 sequence: CASSLGPSNTEAFF. The CDR3 DNA reads as TGTGCCAGCAGCTTAGGACCGAGCAACACTGAAGCTTTCTTT.

This clonotype appeared a few times. CDR3 in DNA: TGTGCCATCACTGCCGAGACTGACTATGGCTACACCTTC. It translates to CAITAETDYGYTF. The chain combines TRBV10-3 with TRBJ1-2; no clear D. There are 13 residues in the CDR3. V lost 7 bases and J lost 3, with 12 bases in between. Germline CDR1 ENHRY, CDR2 SYGVKD.

This clonotype was picked up a small number of times. The V call is TRBV12-3 or TRBV12-4, the J call TRBJ1-1, with D possibly being TRBD1 (6 bases). Trimming shortened V by 3 bases and J by 4 bases, and 15 bases separated the two germline ends. This CDR3 has 15 amino acids. The CDR3 region is CASSFSGGWGTEAFF. Written as DNA, the CDR3 is TGTGCCAGCAGTTTTAGTGGGGGCTGGGGCACTGAAGCTTTCTTT.

A note on this clonotype: A read error may produce the germline difference seen at one junction end. The gene calls are TRBV7-2 and TRBJ2-7, with D unresolved. There are 14 residues in the CDR3. In germline, CDR1 is SGHTA, CDR2 FQGNSA. In DNA, the CDR3 is TGTGCCAGCAGCTCCAGAAAGGTGACCGCCGAGCCGTCCTTC. This encodes CASSSRKVTAEPSF. Variable domain in full (rest from reference TRBV7-2 and TRBJ2-7): GAGVSQSPSNKVTEKGKDVELRCDPISGHTALYWYRQSLGQGLEFLIYFQGNSAPDKSGLPSDRFSAERTGGSVSTLTIQRTQQEDSAVYLCASSSRKVTAEPSFGPGTRLTVT.

The V call is TRBV7-8, the J call TRBJ1-1, with D unclear. Germline V gene data show CDR1 as SGHVS and CDR2 as FQNEAQ. The V and J ends lost 2 bases and 5 bases respectively, with 15 bases between them. The CDR3 is 15 residues long. The CDR3, as DNA: TGTGCCAGCAGCTTACCAAACCCCGGGATAACTGAAGCTTTCTTT. Protein: CASSLPNPGITEAFF.

About this clonotype: The junction departs from the called germline gene at one end, perhaps through a read error. The chain couples TRBV6-2 or TRBV6-3 to TRBJ1-1, with 11 bases fitting TRBD1. Germline values: CDR1 MNHEY, CDR2 SVGEGT. The CDR3 totals 17 residues. The CDR3 is CSSGMGQGEGLWFEAFF. The CDR3 DNA sequence: TGTTCCAGCGGAATGGGACAGGGGGAAGGACTTTGGTTTGAAGCTTTCTTT.

As regards this clonotype: The junction departs from germline at one end; a sequencing error may be responsible. The V call is TRBV7-8, the J call TRBJ2-3; D is uncertain. Germline values: CDR1 SGHVS, CDR2 FQNEAQ. The CDR3 length is 16 residues. The CDR3 loop is CASSPRALGGTDPQYF. DNA of the CDR3: TGTGCCAGCAGCCCCCGCGCGCTCGGTGGCACAGATCCGCAGTATTTT. The whole variable domain, remainder taken from reference TRBV7-8 and TRBJ2-3, is GAGVSQSPRYKVAKRGQDVALRCDPISGHVSLFWYQQALGQGPEFLTYFQNEAQLDKSGLPSDRFFAERPEGSVSTLKIQRTQQEDSAVYLCASSPRALGGTDPQYFGPGTRLTVL.

V is TRBV20-1 and J is TRBJ1-2; D call uncertain. V was trimmed by 6 bases and J by 8 bases, leaving 10 bases between them. Germline loops: CDR1 DFQATT, CDR2 SNEGSKA (reference sequence). This CDR3 is built from 10 residues. CDR3: CSAHYFGYTF. The DNA for the CDR3 is TGCAGTGCGCATTACTTCGGCTACACCTTC.